The T cell receptor beta chain under discussion was sequenced for a study of T-cell memory formation after mild COVID-19. Study information: Each donor largely had its own TCR clusters. Points from the study as a whole: CD4+ contracting clones were found mainly in CM and EM, and CD8+ ones in EMRA. A second wave of clones peaked on day 37, and their SARS-CoV-2 specificity went unconfirmed.

This CDR3 spans 15 amino acids. From germline, CDR1 is MNHEY and CDR2 SVGAGI. V lost 1 base and J 4 bases, leaving 10 bases between the germline ends. This clonotype was seen at least ten times. Antigen specificity is unknown. MiXCR, run by TCRdb on the 5' RACE reads, gives a single entry per CDR3 protein. The sample has 250,000 to 300,000 distinct CDR3 sequences, around 17% seen once. The specimen sequenced was PBMCs or a T cell subset sorted from them (not recorded which). J is TRBJ2-2 and V is TRBV6-5; D is undetermined. This receptor was identified in a man between 18 and 29 years old who had mild COVID-19 (a few samples of this study predate the infection). Cell type and time point are not known. This CDR3 reads CASSYYTDITGELFF. Written as DNA, the CDR3 is TGTGCCAGCAGTTACTACACGGATATCACCGGGGAGCTGTTTTTT.